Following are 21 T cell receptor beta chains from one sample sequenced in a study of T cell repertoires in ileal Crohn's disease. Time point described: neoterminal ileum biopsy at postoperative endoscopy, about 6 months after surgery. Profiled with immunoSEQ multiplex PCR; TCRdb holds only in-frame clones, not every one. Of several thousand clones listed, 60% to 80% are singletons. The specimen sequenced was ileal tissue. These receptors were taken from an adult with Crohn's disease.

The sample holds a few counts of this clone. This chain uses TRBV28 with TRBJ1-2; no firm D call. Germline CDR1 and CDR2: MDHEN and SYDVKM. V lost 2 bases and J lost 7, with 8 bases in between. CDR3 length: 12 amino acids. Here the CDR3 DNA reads TGTGCCAGCAGTTTAGGGAGTATTGGCTACACCTTC. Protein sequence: CASSLGSIGYTF.

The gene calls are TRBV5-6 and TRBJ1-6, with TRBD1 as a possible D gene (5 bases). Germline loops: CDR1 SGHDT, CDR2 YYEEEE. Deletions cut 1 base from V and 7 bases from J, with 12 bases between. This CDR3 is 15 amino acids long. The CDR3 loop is CASSLSGRGNSPLHF. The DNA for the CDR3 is TGTGCCAGCAGCTTGTCCGGACGGGGGAATTCACCCCTCCACTTT.

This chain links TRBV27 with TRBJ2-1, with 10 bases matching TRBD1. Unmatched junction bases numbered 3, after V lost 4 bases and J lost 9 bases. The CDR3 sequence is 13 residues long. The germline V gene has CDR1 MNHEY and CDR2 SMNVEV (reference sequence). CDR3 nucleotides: TGTGCCAGCAGTTCGGACAGGGGGGGTGAGCAGTTCTTC. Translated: CASSSDRGGEQFF.

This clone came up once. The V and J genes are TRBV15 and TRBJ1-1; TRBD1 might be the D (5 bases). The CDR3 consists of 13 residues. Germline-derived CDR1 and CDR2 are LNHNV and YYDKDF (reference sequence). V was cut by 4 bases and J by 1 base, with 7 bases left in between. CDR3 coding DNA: TGTGCCACCAGCACTACAGGGAACACTGAAGCTTTCTTT. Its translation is CATSTTGNTEAFF.

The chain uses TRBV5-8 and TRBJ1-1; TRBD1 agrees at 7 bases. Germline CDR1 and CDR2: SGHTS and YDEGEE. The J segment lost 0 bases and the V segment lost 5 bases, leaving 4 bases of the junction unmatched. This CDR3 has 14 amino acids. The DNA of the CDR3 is TGTGCCAGCAGGCTCGGACAGGTGAACACTGAAGCTTTCTTT. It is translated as CASRLGQVNTEAFF.

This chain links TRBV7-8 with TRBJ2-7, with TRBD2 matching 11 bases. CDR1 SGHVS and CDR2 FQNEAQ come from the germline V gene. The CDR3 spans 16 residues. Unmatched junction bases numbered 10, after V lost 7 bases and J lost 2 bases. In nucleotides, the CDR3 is TGTGCCAGCACTGATGGCGCGACTAGCGGGACCTACGAGCAGTACTTC. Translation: CASTDGATSGTYEQYF.

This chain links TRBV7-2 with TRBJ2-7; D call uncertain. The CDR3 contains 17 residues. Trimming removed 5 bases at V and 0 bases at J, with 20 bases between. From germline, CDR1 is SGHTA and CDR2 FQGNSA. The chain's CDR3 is CASSPQSAGASSYEQYF. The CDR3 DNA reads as TGTGCCAGCAGCCCCCAATCGGCAGGTGCCAGCTCCTACGAGCAGTACTTC.

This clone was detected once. Written as DNA, the CDR3 is TGTGCCTGGAGTCGCTTGGCTAGCGGGGGAAATGAGCAGTTCTTC. This sequence encodes CAWSRLASGGNEQFF. V usage is TRBV30 and J usage is TRBJ2-1; 10 bases are a match to TRBD2. The J segment lost 7 bases and the V segment lost 2 bases, leaving 8 bases of the junction unmatched. The CDR3 consists of 15 residues. Germline V CDR1 and CDR2: GTSNPN, SVGIG (reference sequence).

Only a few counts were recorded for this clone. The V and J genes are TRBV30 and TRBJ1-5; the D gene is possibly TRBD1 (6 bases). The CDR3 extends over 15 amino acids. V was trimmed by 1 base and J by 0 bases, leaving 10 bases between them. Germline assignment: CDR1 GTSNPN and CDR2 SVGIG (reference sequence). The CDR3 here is CAWSAGDYSNQPQHF. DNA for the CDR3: TGTGCCTGGAGTGCAGGGGATTATAGCAATCAGCCCCAGCATTTT.

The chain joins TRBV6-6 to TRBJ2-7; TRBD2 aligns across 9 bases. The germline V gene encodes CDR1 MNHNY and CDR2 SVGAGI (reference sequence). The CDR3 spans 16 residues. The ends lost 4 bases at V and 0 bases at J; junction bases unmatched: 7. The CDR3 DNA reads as TGTGCCAGCAGTTCCGGGACTAGCTCTCCCTCCTACGAGCAGTACTTC. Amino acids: CASSSGTSSPSYEQYF.

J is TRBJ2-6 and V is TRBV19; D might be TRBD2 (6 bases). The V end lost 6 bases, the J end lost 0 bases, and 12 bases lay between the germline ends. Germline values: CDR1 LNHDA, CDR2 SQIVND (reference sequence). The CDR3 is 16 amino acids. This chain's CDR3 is CASSPRGGSGANVLTF. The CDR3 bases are TGTGCCAGTAGCCCCCGGGGAGGCTCTGGGGCCAACGTCCTGACTTTC.

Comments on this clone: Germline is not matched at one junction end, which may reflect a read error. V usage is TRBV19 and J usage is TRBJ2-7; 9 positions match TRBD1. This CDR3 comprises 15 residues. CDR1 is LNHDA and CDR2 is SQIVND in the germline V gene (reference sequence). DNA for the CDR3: TGTGCCAGTAGTAGTCGGACAGGGGTAACCTACGGGCAGTACTTC. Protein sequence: CASSSRTGVTYGQYF.

The CDR3 DNA is TGTGCCAGCAGTTACCTCCGACAGAGCTTGAACACTGAAGCTTTCTTT. Translated: CASSYLRQSLNTEAFF. The chain carries TRBV6-5 and TRBJ1-1; D possibly corresponds to TRBD1 (5 bases). Germline CDR1 reads MNHEY; CDR2 reads SVGAGI. The CDR3 runs to 16 residues. Trimming took 2 bases from V and 0 from J, leaving 13 bases between them.

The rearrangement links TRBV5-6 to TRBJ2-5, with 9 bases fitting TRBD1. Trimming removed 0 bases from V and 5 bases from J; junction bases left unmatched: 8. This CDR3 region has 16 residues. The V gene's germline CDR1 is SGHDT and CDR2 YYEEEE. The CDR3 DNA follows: TGTGCCAGCAGCTTGGCCGGTGGACAGGGGTGGGAGACCCAGTACTTC. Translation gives CASSLAGGQGWETQYF. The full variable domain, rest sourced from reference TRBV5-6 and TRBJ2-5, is DAGVTQSPTHLIKTRGQQVTLRCSPKSGHDTVSWYQQALGQGPQFIFQYYEEEERQRGNFPDRFSGHQFPNYSSELNVNALLLGDSALYLCASSLAGGQGWETQYFGPGTRLLVL.

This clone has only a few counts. The CDR3 region is CASSQIDGVGYTF. In DNA, the CDR3 is TGTGCCAGCAGCCAGATTGACGGGGTTGGCTACACCTTC. The chain combines TRBV14 with TRBJ1-2; D gene unclear. CDR3 length: 13 amino acids. V lost 3 bases to trimming and J lost 7 bases, with 12 bases between them. Germline-derived CDR1 and CDR2 are SGHDN and FVKESK.

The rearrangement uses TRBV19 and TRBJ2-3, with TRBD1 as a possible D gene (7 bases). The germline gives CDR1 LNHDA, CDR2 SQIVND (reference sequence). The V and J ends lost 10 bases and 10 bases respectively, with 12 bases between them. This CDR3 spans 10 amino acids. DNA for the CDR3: TGTGCCACCCAGGGGGGCGCGCAGTATTTT. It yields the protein CATQGGAQYF.

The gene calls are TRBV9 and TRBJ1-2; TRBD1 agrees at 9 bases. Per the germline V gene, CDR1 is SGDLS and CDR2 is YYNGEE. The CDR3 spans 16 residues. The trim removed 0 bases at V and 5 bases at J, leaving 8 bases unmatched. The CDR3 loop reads CASSVDSGTGWYGYTF. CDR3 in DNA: TGTGCCAGCAGCGTAGACTCCGGGACAGGGTGGTATGGCTACACCTTC.

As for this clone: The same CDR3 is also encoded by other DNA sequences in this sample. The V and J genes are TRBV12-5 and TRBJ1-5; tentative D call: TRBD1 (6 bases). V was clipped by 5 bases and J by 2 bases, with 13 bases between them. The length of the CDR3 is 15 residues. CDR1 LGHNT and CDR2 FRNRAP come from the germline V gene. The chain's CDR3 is CASGQTGLGNQPQHF. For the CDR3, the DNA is TGTGCTAGTGGTCAAACAGGGTTGGGCAATCAGCCCCAGCATTTT.

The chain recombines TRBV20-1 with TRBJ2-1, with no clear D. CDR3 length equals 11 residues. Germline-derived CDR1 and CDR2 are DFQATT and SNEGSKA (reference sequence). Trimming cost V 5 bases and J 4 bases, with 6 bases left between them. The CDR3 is CSASEYNEQFF. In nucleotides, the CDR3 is TGCAGTGCTTCGGAGTACAATGAGCAGTTCTTC.

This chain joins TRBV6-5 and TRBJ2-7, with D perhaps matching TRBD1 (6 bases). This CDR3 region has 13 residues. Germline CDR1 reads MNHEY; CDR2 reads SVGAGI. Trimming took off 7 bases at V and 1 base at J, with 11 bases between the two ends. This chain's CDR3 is CASINGQSYEQYF. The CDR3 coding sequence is TGTGCCAGCATCAACGGACAGTCCTACGAGCAGTACTTC.

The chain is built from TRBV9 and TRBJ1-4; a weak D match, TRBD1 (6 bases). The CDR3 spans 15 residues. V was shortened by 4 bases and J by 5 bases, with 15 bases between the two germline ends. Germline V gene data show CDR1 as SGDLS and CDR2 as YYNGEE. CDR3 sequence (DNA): TGTGCCAGCAGCCCAGGGGCGGTTTCAAATGAAAAACTGTTTTTT. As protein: CASSPGAVSNEKLFF.